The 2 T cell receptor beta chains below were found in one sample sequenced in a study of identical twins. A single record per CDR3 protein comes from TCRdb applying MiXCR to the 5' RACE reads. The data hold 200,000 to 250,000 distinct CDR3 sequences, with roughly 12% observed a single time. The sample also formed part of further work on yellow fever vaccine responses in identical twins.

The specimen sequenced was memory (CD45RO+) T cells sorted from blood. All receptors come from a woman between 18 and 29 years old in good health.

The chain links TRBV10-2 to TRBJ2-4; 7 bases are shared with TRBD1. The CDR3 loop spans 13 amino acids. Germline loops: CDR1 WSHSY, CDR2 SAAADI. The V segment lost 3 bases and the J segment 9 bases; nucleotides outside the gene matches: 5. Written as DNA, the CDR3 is TGCGCCAGCAGTGAAGGGAACAGGGGCATTCAGTACTTC. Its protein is CASSEGNRGIQYF.

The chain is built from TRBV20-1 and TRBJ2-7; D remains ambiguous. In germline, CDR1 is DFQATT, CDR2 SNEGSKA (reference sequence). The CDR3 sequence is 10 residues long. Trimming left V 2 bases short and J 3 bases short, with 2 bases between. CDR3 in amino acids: CSARSYEQYF. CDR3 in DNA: TGCAGTGCTAGAAGCTACGAGCAGTACTTC.